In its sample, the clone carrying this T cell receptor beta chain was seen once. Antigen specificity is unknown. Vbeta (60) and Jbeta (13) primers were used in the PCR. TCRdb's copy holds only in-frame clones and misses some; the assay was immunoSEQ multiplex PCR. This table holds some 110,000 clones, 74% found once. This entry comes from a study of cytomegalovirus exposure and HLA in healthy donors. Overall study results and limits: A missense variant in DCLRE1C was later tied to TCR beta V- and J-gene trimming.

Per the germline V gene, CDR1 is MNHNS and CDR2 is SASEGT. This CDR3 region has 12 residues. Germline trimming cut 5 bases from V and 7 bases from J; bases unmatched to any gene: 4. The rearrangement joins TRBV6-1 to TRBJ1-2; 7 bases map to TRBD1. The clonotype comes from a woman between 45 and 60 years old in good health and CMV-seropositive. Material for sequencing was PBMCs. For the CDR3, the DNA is TGTGCCAGCAGTAAGACAGGGCCTGGCTACACCTTC. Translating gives CASSKTGPGYTF.